The next 31 T cell receptor beta chains were all read from a single sample in a study of blood T cell repertoires in COVID-19. The assay was immunoSEQ multiplex PCR, and TCRdb's table has in-frame clones only and misses some. Found here are 120,000 to 150,000 clones, about 81% of them singletons; the top ten hold about 4.2%. Material: peripheral blood. The receptors come from a woman of 80 years or more with acute or convalescent COVID-19.

The chain has TRBV28 and TRBJ1-4; D gene unclear. CDR3 length equals 15 residues. Germline V CDR1 and CDR2: MDHEN, SYDVKM. V was pared by 5 bases and J by 0 bases, with 10 bases between. DNA of the CDR3: TGTGCCAGCAGTCCGTACAAGTCAACTAATGAAAAACTGTTTTTT. Amino acid sequence: CASSPYKSTNEKLFF. Complete variable domain (other parts from reference TRBV28 and TRBJ1-4): DVKVTQSSRYLVKRTGEKVFLECVQDMDHENMFWYRQDPGLGLRLIYFSYDVKMKEKGDIPEGYSVSREKKERFSLILESASTNQTSMYLCASSPYKSTNEKLFFGSGTQLSVL.

This chain connects TRBV19 to TRBJ1-2; 8 bases are a match to TRBD1. Trimming cost V 6 bases and J 4 bases; bases outside gene matches: 10. The V gene's germline CDR1 is LNHDA and CDR2 SQIVND (reference sequence). The CDR3 runs 15 residues. CDR3 loop: CASRQADRAGYGYTF. The DNA for the CDR3 is TGTGCCAGTAGACAGGCGGACAGGGCGGGCTATGGCTACACCTTC.

This chain links TRBV30 with TRBJ2-6; TRBD1 matches 12 bases. The CDR3 runs to 17 residues. Germline V lookup: CDR1 GTSNPN, CDR2 SVGIG (reference sequence). Trimming at V came to 6 bases and at J to 4 bases, leaving 10 bases not matched to a gene. The CDR3 sequence: CACHRDRGRRGANVLTF. The CDR3 DNA reads as TGTGCCTGTCACCGGGACAGGGGGCGGCGGGGGGCCAACGTCCTGACTTTC.

The chain combines TRBV15 with TRBJ2-5; the D is unclear. Trimming left V 3 bases short and J 4 bases short, with 12 bases between. CDR1 is LNHNV and CDR2 is YYDKDF in the germline V gene (reference sequence). The CDR3 covers 14 residues. The chain's CDR3 is CATSRGDTRETQYF. CDR3 sequence (DNA): TGTGCCACCAGCAGGGGCGACACCCGAGAGACCCAGTACTTC.

V and J are TRBV7-2 and TRBJ2-4; perhaps TRBD2 as D (5 bases). Germline V gives CDR1 SGHTA, CDR2 FQGNSA. Trimming took 5 bases from V and 0 from J, leaving 8 bases between them. This CDR3 contains 14 residues. Written as DNA, the CDR3 is TGTGCCAGCAGCCTAGGACTAGCCAAAAACATTCAGTACTTC. Protein product: CASSLGLAKNIQYF.

This clone was found a few times. The V call is TRBV7-2, the J call TRBJ2-3; possible D gene TRBD2, 6 bases. V gave up 5 bases and J gave up 8 bases, with 11 bases separating them. The CDR3 has 12 residues. CDR1 and CDR2 (germline): SGHTA, FQGNSA. The CDR3 protein is CASSGPGGTQYF. DNA for the CDR3: TGTGCCAGCAGCGGACCCGGGGGTACGCAGTATTTT.

This chain uses TRBV10-3 with TRBJ2-5, with D tentatively TRBD1 (6 bases). Between the trimmed V and J ends, which lost 0 bases and 0 bases, there was a span of 11 bases. The germline gives CDR1 ENHRY, CDR2 SYGVKD. This CDR3 has 16 residues. CDR3 bases: TGTGCCATCAGTGAGTCTGGTCAGGGGTACCAAGAGACCCAGTACTTC. Encoded protein: CAISESGQGYQETQYF.

This chain joins TRBV5-1 and TRBJ2-7; 9 bases agree with TRBD1. The CDR3 sequence is 15 residues long. Germline loops: CDR1 SGHRS, CDR2 YFSETQ. V was clipped by 3 bases and J by 6 bases; unmatched bases: 10. CDR3 nucleotides: TGCGCCAGCAGCTCGGATACAGGGGGCAGGGGCGAGCAGTACTTC. Translating gives CASSSDTGGRGEQYF.

V gene TRBV28 combines with J gene TRBJ1-4; the D is unclear. Between the trimmed V and J ends, which lost 3 bases and 5 bases, there was a span of 10 bases. This CDR3 has 14 residues. Germline CDR1 and CDR2: MDHEN and SYDVKM. Here the CDR3 DNA reads TGTGCCAGCAGTTTGAGGAGGTCCAATGAAAAACTGTTTTTT. Translation: CASSLRRSNEKLFF.

The V and J genes are TRBV9 and TRBJ2-2, with no clear D. The CDR3 has 12 amino acids. CDR1 and CDR2 from the germline V gene are SGDLS and YYNGEE. The V end lost 4 bases, the J end lost 8 bases, and 9 bases lay between the germline ends. CDR3 amino acids: CASSLMEGELFF. CDR3 coding DNA: TGTGCCAGCAGCTTAATGGAGGGGGAGCTGTTTTTT.

This clone was observed a single time. This sequence joins TRBV5-1 and TRBJ2-5; D uncertain. V shed 0 bases and J shed 5 bases, with 11 bases lying between them. CDR1 and CDR2 (germline): SGHRS, YFSETQ. The CDR3 sequence is 14 residues long. The CDR3 DNA sequence: TGCGCCAGCAGCTTGGAGACTCTTGGGGAGACCCAGTACTTC. The encoded protein is CASSLETLGETQYF.

The V and J genes are TRBV27 and TRBJ1-5; 11 nucleotides agree with TRBD1. The V gene end was trimmed by 5 bases and the J gene end by 5 bases; junction bases not matched to a gene: 5. The CDR3 has 15 residues. CDR1 and CDR2 from the germline V gene are MNHEY and SMNVEV (reference sequence). In DNA, the CDR3 is TGTGCCAGCAGTAAGGGGACAGGGGGGGATCAGCCCCAGCATTTT. Its protein product is CASSKGTGGDQPQHF.

The chain combines TRBV6-4 with TRBJ2-1; 8 bases agree with TRBD2. The CDR3 covers 14 residues. Germline-derived CDR1 and CDR2 are MRHNA and SNTAGT. J was trimmed by 4 bases and V by 6 bases; bases with no gene match: 5. The CDR3 nucleotides read TGTGCCAGCAGGAGGACTAGCACTTACAATGAGCAGTTCTTC. Its translation is CASRRTSTYNEQFF.

This clone was seen more than once but under ten times. The chain has TRBV5-4 and TRBJ1-2, with TRBD1 matching 9 bases. Germline CDR1 is SGHNT and CDR2 is YYREEE (reference sequence). This CDR3 is built from 14 residues. The junction had 9 bases not matched to a gene; V was cut back by 4 bases and J by 8 bases. This CDR3 is CASSPGQGIWGYTF. The CDR3 DNA sequence: TGTGCCAGCAGCCCGGGACAGGGTATTTGGGGCTACACCTTC.

The chain joins TRBV7-9 to TRBJ2-2; no clear D. Germline CDR1 SEHNR, CDR2 FQNEAQ (reference sequence). V shed 2 bases and J shed 0 bases, with 10 bases lying between them. This CDR3 is 16 amino acids long. CDR3 residues: CASSLNAAPNTGELFF. DNA of the CDR3: TGTGCCAGCAGCTTAAACGCGGCACCGAACACCGGGGAGCTGTTTTTT.

The chain joins TRBV19 to TRBJ2-1; 7 positions match TRBD2. This CDR3 is built from 15 residues. CDR1 LNHDA and CDR2 SQIVND come from the germline V gene (reference sequence). The V gene end was trimmed by 6 bases and the J gene end by 5 bases; junction bases not matched to a gene: 10. The CDR3 spells CASRSPAGWDNEQFF. In nucleotides, the CDR3 is TGTGCCAGTAGGAGCCCAGCGGGGTGGGACAATGAGCAGTTCTTC.

V gene TRBV28 combines with J gene TRBJ1-1; 8 nucleotides line up with TRBD1. This CDR3 has 16 amino acids. From germline, CDR1 is MDHEN and CDR2 SYDVKM. J was trimmed by 4 bases and V by 2 bases; bases with no gene match: 9. The CDR3 reads CASSLGRGLWPTEAFF. The CDR3 DNA sequence: TGTGCCAGCAGTTTAGGCAGGGGGCTTTGGCCCACTGAAGCTTTCTTT.

The chain combines TRBV4-1 with TRBJ2-1; D gene uncertain. Trimming shortened V by 3 bases and J by 4 bases, and 16 bases separated the two germline ends. Germline V gene data show CDR1 as MGHRA and CDR2 as YSYEKL. The CDR3 is 16 residues long. The CDR3, as DNA: TGCGCCAGCAGCCACCTCCATCGGGTTCCATACAATGAGCAGTTCTTC. Protein sequence: CASSHLHRVPYNEQFF.

The rearrangement links TRBV7-9 to TRBJ2-1; 8 bases agree with TRBD2. Per the germline V gene, CDR1 is SEHNR and CDR2 is FQNEAQ (reference sequence). The CDR3 length is 15 residues. V gave up 5 bases and J gave up 7 bases; unmatched junction bases: 10. The CDR3 here is CASSQVSGLENEQFF. CDR3 nucleotides: TGTGCCAGCAGCCAGGTATCGGGACTAGAGAATGAGCAGTTCTTC.

This chain connects TRBV6-2 or TRBV6-3 to TRBJ2-3; 7 bases are a match to TRBD2. V shed 1 base and J 4 bases; nucleotides not matched to a gene: 2. Per the germline V gene, CDR1 is MNHEY and CDR2 is SVGEGT. This CDR3 region has 14 residues. The CDR3 loop reads CASSYYGGSDTQYF. The CDR3, as DNA: TGTGCCAGCAGTTACTACGGGGGGTCAGATACGCAGTATTTT.

The V call is TRBV25-1, the J call TRBJ2-5; D is possibly TRBD1 (6 bases). Germline V gene lookup returns CDR1 MGHDK and CDR2 SYGVNS. This CDR3 contains 12 residues. The V and J ends lost 8 bases and 1 base respectively, with 8 bases between them. This CDR3 reads CASGRGQETQYF. The CDR3 nucleotides are TGTGCCAGCGGCAGGGGCCAAGAGACCCAGTACTTC.

The chain uses TRBV10-1 and TRBJ1-6; 8 nucleotides line up with TRBD1. This CDR3 contains 14 residues. Germline assignment: CDR1 WNHNN and CDR2 SYGVQD (reference sequence). Trimming cost V 7 bases and J 10 bases; bases outside gene matches: 9. CDR3 DNA sequence: TGCGCCAGCAATCTCACAGGGGGAAAATCACCCCTCCACTTT. Its translation is CASNLTGGKSPLHF.

The chain employs TRBV5-1 and TRBJ1-5, with 8 bases matching TRBD1. The junction had 5 bases not matched to a gene; V was cut back by 4 bases and J by 5 bases. The CDR3 is 14 residues long. CDR1 and CDR2 (germline): SGHRS, YFSETQ. The CDR3 protein is CASSPGQGYQPQHF. DNA for the CDR3: TGCGCCAGCAGCCCAGGACAGGGTTATCAGCCCCAGCATTTT.

The V gene is TRBV29-1, the J gene TRBJ2-3; the match to TRBD1 covers 7 bases. Germline lookup yields CDR1 SQVTM and CDR2 ANQGSEA. The CDR3 loop spans 14 amino acids. The V and J ends lost 6 bases and 2 bases, in that order; junction bases with no gene match: 8. The CDR3 is CSVVRDSFTDTQYF. The CDR3 DNA reads as TGCAGCGTCGTCCGGGACAGCTTCACAGATACGCAGTATTTT.

This clone came up a few times. The rearrangement uses TRBV10-3 and TRBJ2-5; the match to TRBD1 covers 7 bases. Germline V lookup: CDR1 ENHRY, CDR2 SYGVKD. This CDR3 has 16 residues. Unmatched junction bases numbered 9, after V lost 0 bases and J lost 5 bases. In DNA form, the CDR3 reads TGTGCCATCAGTGAGTCTCTGGTAGGGGGCGCGGAGACCCAGTACTTC. Translating it yields CAISESLVGGAETQYF.

The CDR3: CASSAGTSGRVEQFF. CDR3 nucleotides: TGTGCCAGCAGCGCCGGGACTAGCGGGAGGGTTGAGCAGTTCTTC. The chain is built from TRBV7-2 and TRBJ2-1; 16 nucleotides align to TRBD2. The J segment lost 9 bases and the V segment lost 5 bases, leaving 4 bases of the junction unmatched. This CDR3 is built from 15 residues. Germline V CDR1 and CDR2: SGHTA, FQGNSA.

The chain uses TRBV25-1 and TRBJ2-5, with D unclear. The CDR3 loop spans 13 amino acids. V lost 2 bases and J 7 bases, leaving 11 bases between the germline ends. Looked up from germline, CDR1 is MGHDK and CDR2 is SYGVNS. The CDR3 nucleotides are TGTGCCAGCAGTGAACTCCGATGGGCGACCCAGTACTTC. It translates to CASSELRWATQYF.

The chain has TRBV3-1 (or the pseudogene TRBV3-2) and TRBJ1-2; 7 bases agree with TRBD1. Germline-derived CDR1 and CDR2 are LGHDT and YNNKEL (reference sequence). J gave up 12 bases and V 4 bases, and 14 bases lay outside the gene matches. The CDR3 runs to 14 residues. In nucleotides, the CDR3 is TGTGCCAGCAGCCGAGAGGGACAGCCCCTCGGGCACACCTTC. As protein: CASSREGQPLGHTF.

The chain carries TRBV5-6 and TRBJ1-1; D is undetermined. V was shortened by 0 bases and J by 0 bases, with 6 bases between the two germline ends. The CDR3 length is 14 residues. Germline V CDR1 and CDR2: SGHDT, YYEEEE. This chain's CDR3 is CASSLEHLNTEAFF. The CDR3 DNA is TGTGCCAGCAGCTTGGAACACCTGAACACTGAAGCTTTCTTT.

There are a few counts of this clone. This chain connects TRBV3-1 (or the pseudogene TRBV3-2) to TRBJ2-1; 7 bases match TRBD2. Trimming took 8 bases from V and 6 from J; bases not matched to a gene: 7. The length of the CDR3 is 13 residues. CDR1 LGHDT and CDR2 YNNKEL come from the germline V gene (reference sequence). CDR3 residues: CASEAGDGNEQFF. CDR3 nucleotides: TGTGCCAGCGAGGCGGGAGATGGCAATGAGCAGTTCTTC.

The gene calls are TRBV6-2 or TRBV6-3 and TRBJ1-4, with D perhaps TRBD1 (5 bases). This CDR3 region has 17 residues. The V end was cut by 6 bases, the J end by 3 bases, with 20 bases between. Germline-derived CDR1 and CDR2 are MNHEY and SVGEGT. CDR3 sequence: CASSPWGPDASNEKLFF. Written as DNA, the CDR3 is TGTGCCAGCAGCCCTTGGGGCCCGGATGCGTCTAATGAAAAACTGTTTTTT.